This T cell receptor beta chain came from a study of blood T cell repertoires in COVID-19. Study details: In each case, the material was cDNA or gDNA derived from T cells, B-cell-depleted T cells, or PBMCs.

Profiling relied on immunoSEQ multiplex PCR, and the TCRdb table lists in-frame clones only, not all of them. The sample records approximately 180,000 clones, about four fifths being singletons. V dropped 6 bases and J dropped 4 bases, with 6 bases sitting between them. The CDR3 totals 11 residues. Per the germline V gene, CDR1 is MNHEY and CDR2 is SVGAGI. This sequence originates from a woman in her seventies with acute or convalescent COVID-19. The chain employs TRBV6-5 and TRBJ1-2; D gene unclear. The specimen was peripheral blood. Here the CDR3 reads CASRGFYGYTF. CDR3 sequence (DNA): TGTGCCAGCAGGGGCTTCTATGGCTACACCTTC.